One and the same sample provided the 17 T cell receptor beta chains below, sequenced in a study of STAT3 mutations in large granular lymphocyte leukemia. This table comes from immunoSEQ multiplex PCR, and its TCRdb copy is limited to in-frame clones, with some not included. Found here are more than 4,000 clones, less than 70% of them singletons; the top ten hold 70% to 80%. These receptors are not linked to any known antigen. Whole-study findings and limits: In T-cell large granular lymphocyte leukemia, about half of patients showed multiple immunodominant subclonotypes.

Sequencing used peripheral blood mononuclear cells. The receptor set was obtained from a man in his sixties with T-cell large granular lymphocyte leukemia. Some clones in this sample may be carry-over from other donors' samples.

This clone was detected only a few times. The V and J genes are TRBV7-9 and TRBJ1-2; D not resolved. Trimming took 5 bases from V and 4 from J, leaving 23 bases between them. Per the germline V gene, CDR1 is SEHNR and CDR2 is FQNEAQ (reference sequence). The CDR3 has 17 amino acids. As DNA, the CDR3 is TGTGCCAGCAGCACCAACCCGTCGGGAGGGAGCCTCTATGGCTACACCTTC. This encodes CASSTNPSGGSLYGYTF.

This clone was picked up one time. V usage is TRBV6-1 and J usage is TRBJ2-7, with unresolved D. The ends were cut back, 6 bases at V and 4 bases at J, with 13 bases in the middle. Germline CDR1 MNHNS, CDR2 SASEGT. CDR3 size: 13 residues. The CDR3 reads CASSQAIDYEQYF. The DNA of the CDR3 is TGTGCCAGCAGCCAGGCTATCGATTACGAGCAGTACTTC.

CDR3 region: CASSLGGQGIQYF. For the CDR3, the DNA is TGTGCCAGCAGTTTGGGGGGGCAGGGGATTCAGTACTTC. J is TRBJ2-4 and V is TRBV6-5, with a possible D match to TRBD2 (7 bases). V was pared by 4 bases and J by 10 bases, with 14 bases between. The CDR3 is made up of 13 amino acids. Germline V gives CDR1 MNHEY, CDR2 SVGAGI.

This clone was seen only a few times. The chain couples TRBV6-6 to TRBJ1-2; tentatively, D is TRBD1 (6 bases). The germline V and J ends were trimmed by 7 bases and 5 bases, with 14 bases remaining between them. The CDR3 has 13 amino acids. The germline V gene has CDR1 MNHNY and CDR2 SVGAGI (reference sequence). The CDR3 DNA is TGTGCCAGCACCGATTCGACAGGTTATGGCTACACCTTC. Translating gives CASTDSTGYGYTF.

This chain links TRBV5-1 with TRBJ2-1, with D perhaps matching TRBD2 (6 bases). The CDR3 sequence is 13 residues long. The germline gives CDR1 SGHRS, CDR2 YFSETQ. V lost 5 bases, J lost 6 bases, and 12 bases lay in between. The CDR3 nucleotides are TGCGCCAGCAGGAACAGGAGGGGCAATGAGCAGTTCTTC. Residues: CASRNRRGNEQFF.

This chain uses TRBV5-1 with TRBJ2-5, with 7 bases identical to TRBD1. The germline V gene has CDR1 SGHRS and CDR2 YFSETQ. The V and J ends lost 4 bases and 0 bases, in that order; junction bases with no gene match: 3. The CDR3 is 14 residues long. CDR3 coding DNA: TGCGCCAGCAGCCGGGACAGTAACCAAGAGACCCAGTACTTC. It codes for CASSRDSNQETQYF.

The gene calls are TRBV29-1 and TRBJ2-1, with 8 positions matching TRBD1. The junction had 4 bases not matched to a gene; V was cut back by 6 bases and J by 6 bases. This CDR3 region has 12 residues. CDR1 is SQVTM, CDR2 ANQGSEA, per germline. The CDR3 nucleotides are TGCAGCGTGGACAGGGATAGCAATGAGCAGTTCTTC. Translating gives CSVDRDSNEQFF.

The chain carries TRBV7-9 and TRBJ2-1; 9 bases align to TRBD1. Unmatched junction bases numbered 6, after V lost 3 bases and J lost 9 bases. This CDR3 has 14 amino acids. Germline CDR1 and CDR2: SEHNR and FQNEAQ (reference sequence). CDR3 protein: CASSLTGGRGEQFF. CDR3 DNA sequence: TGTGCCAGCAGCTTGACAGGGGGTCGCGGTGAGCAGTTCTTC.

The genes are TRBV7-9 and TRBJ2-1; TRBD1 is a possible D gene (6 bases). Germline lookup yields CDR1 SEHNR and CDR2 FQNEAQ (reference sequence). V was cut by 6 bases and J by 6 bases, with 12 bases left in between. This CDR3 has 13 amino acids. The DNA of the CDR3 is TGTGCCAGCAGTCCACAGGGTATCAATGAGCAGTTCTTC. It encodes CASSPQGINEQFF.

In nucleotides, the CDR3 is TGTGCCCGCTCAAGGTACAATGAGCAGTTCTTC. This codes for CARSRYNEQFF. J is TRBJ2-1 and V is TRBV30, with D hard to call. The ends were cut back, 8 bases at V and 4 bases at J, with 9 bases in the middle. CDR3 size: 11 residues. Germline assignment: CDR1 GTSNPN and CDR2 SVGIG (reference sequence).

This chain links TRBV5-4 with TRBJ2-7; TRBD1 aligns across 7 bases. The germline CDR1 and CDR2 sequences are SGHNT and YYREEE (reference sequence). J lost 5 bases, V lost 3 bases, and 11 bases had no gene match. The CDR3 is made up of 15 amino acids. The CDR3 DNA reads TGTGCCAGCAGCTACGGCCGGACAGGTCTAAACGAGCAGTACTTC. Its translation: CASSYGRTGLNEQYF.

The chain is built from TRBV11-1 and TRBJ1-5, with D unclear. CDR1 is SGHAT and CDR2 is FQDESV in the germline V gene (reference sequence). V was shortened by 0 bases and J by 8 bases, with 14 bases between the two germline ends. CDR3 length equals 15 residues. The CDR3 region is CASSLAQHPSEPQHF. CDR3 coding DNA: TGTGCCAGCAGCTTAGCCCAGCACCCATCAGAGCCCCAGCATTTT.

V gene TRBV5-6 combines with J gene TRBJ1-2; TRBD1 aligns across 10 bases. This CDR3 has 16 amino acids. The germline V gene encodes CDR1 SGHDT and CDR2 YYEEEE. Germline trimming cut 4 bases from V and 4 bases from J; bases unmatched to any gene: 10. The CDR3 reads CASSLDRTGGFYGYTF. The CDR3 coding sequence is TGTGCCAGCAGCCTGGACCGGACAGGGGGTTTCTATGGCTACACCTTC. Full variable domain (rest looked up from reference TRBV5-6 and TRBJ1-2): DAGVTQSPTHLIKTRGQQVTLRCSPKSGHDTVSWYQQALGQGPQFIFQYYEEEERQRGNFPDRFSGHQFPNYSSELNVNALLLGDSALYLCASSLDRTGGFYGYTFGSGTRLTVV.

This chain connects TRBV19 to TRBJ2-3; 13 nucleotides line up with TRBD2. Germline values: CDR1 LNHDA, CDR2 SQIVND (reference sequence). V trimming: 6 bases; J trimming: 2 bases; junction bases outside the gene matches: 20. CDR3 length: 21 residues. Here the CDR3 reads CASSPRLAGGPFQTLTDTQYF. The CDR3, as DNA: TGTGCCAGTAGCCCCAGACTAGCGGGAGGCCCTTTTCAAACACTCACAGATACGCAGTATTTT.

The chain couples TRBV18 to TRBJ1-6; D not certain. This CDR3 is built from 17 residues. Germline V lookup: CDR1 KGHSH, CDR2 LQKENI. V shed 2 bases and J shed 0 bases, with 11 bases lying between them. The CDR3 nucleotides are TGTGCCAGCTCACCATTGGACGTCAGCTCCTATAATTCACCCCTCCACTTT. Its protein product is CASSPLDVSSYNSPLHF.

The V gene is TRBV6-5, the J gene TRBJ2-7; 10 bases map to TRBD1. CDR3 size: 14 residues. Germline lookup yields CDR1 MNHEY and CDR2 SVGAGI. The junction had 4 bases not matched to a gene; V was cut back by 5 bases and J by 3 bases. In nucleotides, the CDR3 is TGTGCCAGCAGTCGCGACAGGGGGCTCTACGAGCAGTACTTC. It yields the protein CASSRDRGLYEQYF.

The chain employs TRBV30 and TRBJ2-6; D remains ambiguous. This CDR3 is built from 13 residues. The germline V gene has CDR1 GTSNPN and CDR2 SVGIG (reference sequence). V lost 4 bases and J 0 bases, leaving 4 bases between the germline ends. CDR3 protein: CAWTVSGANVLTF. The CDR3 bases are TGTGCCTGGACTGTCTCTGGGGCCAACGTCCTGACTTTC.